The present T cell receptor beta chain was sequenced within a study of T cells in Graves' hyperthyroidism and ophthalmopathy. This clonotype showed up many times. Germline CDR1 and CDR2: SGHRS and YFSETQ. The V gene end was trimmed by 4 bases and the J gene end by 4 bases; junction bases not matched to a gene: 5. The CDR3 spans 15 residues. Researchers amplified the TCR beta CDR3 regions from RNA transcripts. Initially, a first-round RT-PCR of the TCR CDR3 employed the HTBI primer set. One entry per CDR3 protein, called by TCRdb with MiXCR from the multiplex PCR reads. The table records fewer than 400,000 distinct CDR3 sequences, roughly 25% of them present only once.

This TCR was sampled from a man between 45 and 60 years old with Graves' hyperthyroidism. Sequencing input: blood. This chain connects TRBV5-1 to TRBJ2-3, with 11 bases that match TRBD2. The CDR3 is CASSVTSGNSDTQYF. The CDR3 bases are TGCGCCAGCAGCGTGACTAGCGGGAATTCAGATACGCAGTATTTT.